This record covers a single T cell receptor beta chain. The antigen is undetermined. These data are taken from a study of OX40 agonist ivuxolimab in advanced cancers. Study at large: Each patient was given ivuxolimab into a vein every 2 weeks, at 0.01 to 10 mg/kg. General study points: Expanded peripheral T-cell antigen specificity went undetermined.

Assay used: immunoSEQ multiplex PCR; TCRdb lists only in-frame clones, some missing. The table lists approximately 48,000 clones, roughly 80% of them singletons. This clonotype originated in an adult with an advanced solid tumor such as melanoma, head and neck, liver or kidney cancer. The sequencing used CD4+ or CD8+ T cells sorted from blood, collected in a trial of the OX40 agonist ivuxolimab.

The CDR3, as DNA: TGTGCCAGCAGCTTAGCGCTATGGGGACCAACCAGCACAGATACGCAGTATTTT. It yields the protein CASSLALWGPTSTDTQYF. The V call is TRBV7-8, the J call TRBJ2-3; perhaps D is TRBD1 or TRBD2 (5 bases each). V lost 0 bases to trimming and J lost 0 bases, with 16 bases between them. This CDR3 is built from 18 residues. Per germline, CDR1 SGHVS and CDR2 FQNEAQ.